This entry is about one TCR beta chain. Its target is not known. Measured with immunoSEQ multiplex PCR; TCRdb has only the in-frame clones, and not every one. This table has over 90,000 clones, around 87% appearing once. This entry comes from a study of T cell responses to AZD1222 COVID-19 vaccine. Study outcomes and limitations: Researchers report vaccine-associated CD4 TCRs spanning spike, with dominance at 160-218 and 743-854. Donors in the cohort were predominantly white British and more often female, and clonal diversity was possibly underestimated. After the peak T cell response, and only then, were repertoires sampled.

The TCR comes from an adult who received the AZD1222 COVID-19 vaccine. Sample: peripheral blood, taken 28 days after the second AZD1222 dose.

The CDR3 DNA follows: TGCAGCGTTGGTGACACTATTACCCAGGGCTACACCTTC. It is translated as CSVGDTITQGYTF. The V call is TRBV29-1, the J call TRBJ1-2; D is undetermined. The V and J ends lost 4 bases and 8 bases respectively, with 17 bases between them. The CDR3 covers 13 residues. Germline loops: CDR1 SQVTM, CDR2 ANQGSEA.